These 17 T cell receptor beta chains came from one sample sequenced in a study of blood T cell repertoires in COVID-19. Produced via immunoSEQ multiplex PCR; TCRdb's table is partial and in-frame only. The sample records about 180,000 clones, 80% to 85% being singletons. The sample taken for sequencing was peripheral blood. Receptors were obtained from a man aged 18 to 29 with active or convalescent COVID-19.

The rearrangement links TRBV13 to TRBJ2-1; TRBD2 might be the D (6 bases). The CDR3 is made up of 16 amino acids. Germline values: CDR1 PRHDT, CDR2 FYEKMQ (reference sequence). V was pared by 1 base and J by 1 base, with 11 bases between. The CDR3 region is CASSLVLAGSYNEQFF. CDR3 nucleotides: TGTGCCAGCAGCTTAGTACTAGCAGGTTCCTACAATGAGCAGTTCTTC.

The J gene is TRBJ2-7, the V gene TRBV11-2; 8 bases map to TRBD1. CDR3 size: 13 residues. Germline V gene sequence: CDR1 SGHAT, CDR2 FQNNGV. Trimming removed 2 bases from V and 5 bases from J; junction bases left unmatched: 2. The CDR3 region is CASSLPGGNEQYF. As DNA, the CDR3 is TGTGCCAGCAGCTTACCAGGGGGCAACGAGCAGTACTTC.

The chain joins TRBV10-3 to TRBJ2-3; 8 bases fit TRBD2. Germline V gene lookup returns CDR1 ENHRY and CDR2 SYGVKD. J lost 3 bases, V lost 10 bases, and 12 bases had no gene match. The CDR3 covers 15 residues. CDR3 in amino acids: CATSLSGRGTDTQYF. As DNA, the CDR3 is TGTGCCACCTCCCTCAGCGGGAGAGGAACAGATACGCAGTATTTT.

The CDR3 nucleotides are TGTGCCAGCAGTGAATTGTGGGCCAAGTTCACAGATACGCAGTATTTT. It codes for CASSELWAKFTDTQYF. The chain has TRBV6-1 and TRBJ2-3; D is unresolved. The CDR3 spans 16 residues. Germline CDR1 is MNHNS and CDR2 is SASEGT. Deletions cut 2 bases from V and 2 bases from J, with 14 bases between.

V usage is TRBV19 and J usage is TRBJ2-2; TRBD1 agrees at 9 bases. Germline trimming cut 9 bases from V and 1 base from J; bases unmatched to any gene: 3. Germline V gene sequence: CDR1 LNHDA, CDR2 SQIVND (reference sequence). The CDR3 contains 14 residues. CDR3: CASHRGRNTGELFF. The CDR3 coding sequence is TGTGCCAGCCACAGGGGGCGGAACACCGGGGAGCTGTTTTTT. Full variable domain (outside the CDR3, taken from reference TRBV19 and TRBJ2-2): DGGITQSPKYLFRKEGQNVTLSCEQNLNHDAMYWYRQDPGQGLRLIYYSQIVNDFQKGDIAEGYSVSREKKESFPLTVTSAQKNPTAFYLCASHRGRNTGELFFGEGSRLTVL.

CDR3 in DNA: TGTGCCAGCAGCTTACGGACTAGCGGGTCCTACGAGCAGTACTTC. Protein sequence: CASSLRTSGSYEQYF. V is TRBV7-2 and J is TRBJ2-7, with TRBD2 identical over 11 bases. The CDR3 runs 15 residues. CDR1 and CDR2 (germline): SGHTA, FQGNSA. V dropped 2 bases and J dropped 1; count of bases not matched to a gene: 1.

Only one count was recorded for this clone. V is TRBV2 and J is TRBJ1-4; 9 bases agree with TRBD1. Germline loops: CDR1 SNHLY, CDR2 FYNNEI. The V gene end was trimmed by 6 bases and the J gene end by 4 bases; junction bases not matched to a gene: 3. The CDR3 runs to 14 residues. The CDR3 nucleotides read TGTGCCAGCAGGGGACAGGGTTTTAATGAAAAACTGTTTTTT. It yields the protein CASRGQGFNEKLFF.

The chain recombines TRBV7-8 with TRBJ2-3; 8 bases are shared with TRBD1. The CDR3 has 15 amino acids. Germline trimming cut 5 bases from V and 0 bases from J; bases unmatched to any gene: 4. CDR1 and CDR2 (germline): SGHVS, FQNEAQ. CDR3 coding DNA: TGTGCCAGCAGCATAGACAGGGGAAGCACAGATACGCAGTATTTT. Its translation is CASSIDRGSTDTQYF.

This chain connects TRBV6-5 to TRBJ2-1; tentatively, D is TRBD1 (6 bases). V lost 5 bases and J lost 4, with 9 bases in between. Germline CDR1 is MNHEY and CDR2 is SVGAGI. This CDR3 has 13 amino acids. CDR3 protein: CASSPGQYNEQFF. CDR3 nucleotides: TGTGCCAGCAGTCCTGGACAGTACAATGAGCAGTTCTTC.

V usage is TRBV6-5 and J usage is TRBJ2-1, with 8 bases fitting TRBD2. Germline CDR1 and CDR2: MNHEY and SVGAGI. CDR3 size: 15 residues. J lost 8 bases, V lost 5 bases, and 11 bases had no gene match. The CDR3 protein is CASSNKAGASDEQFF. The DNA of the CDR3 is TGTGCCAGCAGTAACAAAGCGGGGGCGTCCGATGAGCAGTTCTTC.

This clone showed up just a few times. The rearrangement links TRBV7-8 to TRBJ1-1; D gene unclear. This CDR3 contains 14 residues. The V end lost 1 base, the J end lost 6 bases, and 12 bases lay between the germline ends. Germline CDR1 SGHVS, CDR2 FQNEAQ. Written as DNA, the CDR3 is TGTGCCAGCAGCTTAGGAATGGGCGCTGCTGAAGCTTTCTTT. This translates into CASSLGMGAAEAFF.

This clone appeared a few times. This chain links TRBV2 with TRBJ1-4; D unresolved. Per germline, CDR1 SNHLY and CDR2 FYNNEI. Trimming removed 4 bases at V and 1 base at J, with 10 bases between. The CDR3 has 15 residues. Here the CDR3 reads CASSAVYQTNEKLFF. The CDR3 DNA is TGTGCCAGCAGTGCAGTATACCAAACTAATGAAAAACTGTTTTTT.

The chain recombines TRBV10-3 with TRBJ1-1, with a weak D call TRBD1 (6 bases). The CDR3 sequence is 13 residues long. Germline lookup yields CDR1 ENHRY and CDR2 SYGVKD. Trimming removed 6 bases at V and 5 bases at J, with 13 bases between. This CDR3 reads CAIRTLQGTEAFF. CDR3 bases: TGTGCCATCAGGACCTTACAGGGAACTGAAGCTTTCTTT.

The J gene is TRBJ2-7, the V gene TRBV4-2; TRBD2 matches at 13 bases. V trimming: 0 bases; J trimming: 0 bases; junction bases outside the gene matches: 8. CDR3 length equals 19 residues. CDR1 is LGHNA, CDR2 YNFKEQ, per germline. The CDR3 DNA reads as TGTGCCAGCAGCCAAGATAGGACTAGCGGGGGCCCCCCCTCCTACGAGCAGTACTTC. Protein product: CASSQDRTSGGPPSYEQYF.

J is TRBJ1-6 and V is TRBV4-2; D is unresolved. Germline V lookup: CDR1 LGHNA, CDR2 YNFKEQ. The CDR3 loop spans 16 amino acids. V was cut by 4 bases and J by 3 bases, with 13 bases left in between. This CDR3 reads CASSRETRLYNSPLHF. The CDR3 region has the DNA TGTGCCAGCAGCCGAGAAACCAGACTCTATAATTCACCCCTCCACTTT.

The V and J genes are TRBV5-8 and TRBJ2-7; D gene ambiguous. CDR3 length equals 16 residues. V was pared by 0 bases and J by 0 bases, with 13 bases between. In germline, CDR1 is SGHTS, CDR2 YDEGEE. CDR3 nucleotides: TGTGCCAGCAGCTTGGTGTCTAGGAGTAGCTCCTACGAGCAGTACTTC. This encodes CASSLVSRSSSYEQYF.

The chain links TRBV5-5 to TRBJ2-1; D is possibly TRBD1 (6 bases). CDR3 length: 18 amino acids. Germline CDR1 reads SGHKS; CDR2 reads YYEKEE (reference sequence). V lost 2 bases to trimming and J lost 0 bases, with 18 bases between them. Here the CDR3 DNA reads TGTGCCAGCAGCTTTGGGGGCTCAATGGAGAGCTCCTACAATGAGCAGTTCTTC. Translation: CASSFGGSMESSYNEQFF.